These 20 T cell receptor beta chains were all obtained from the same sample, sequenced in a study of blood T cell repertoires in COVID-19. TCRdb keeps only in-frame clones here, not all; method: immunoSEQ multiplex PCR. Found here are about 140,000 clones, under 90% of them singletons; the top ten hold roughly 4.3%. The sample consisted of PBMCs or T cells enriched from blood (not recorded which). The receptors shown here come from a middle-aged man in a cohort exposed to, infected with or recovered from COVID-19 (not recorded which).

The CDR3: CASSPRLLYEQYF. The CDR3 DNA is TGTGCCAGCAGCCCGAGACTTCTCTACGAGCAGTACTTC. This chain connects TRBV7-2 to TRBJ2-7; D remains ambiguous. CDR3 length equals 13 residues. Germline V gene lookup returns CDR1 SGHTA and CDR2 FQGNSA. V was pared by 5 bases and J by 3 bases, with 11 bases between.

The gene calls are TRBV30 and TRBJ1-5, with 8 bases lining up with TRBD1. CDR3 length: 14 residues. CDR1 and CDR2 from the germline V gene are GTSNPN and SVGIG (reference sequence). V shed 5 bases, J shed 1 base, and the junction held 4 bases outside the gene matches. The CDR3: CAWEDRASNQPQHF. The CDR3, as DNA: TGTGCCTGGGAGGACAGGGCGAGCAATCAGCCCCAGCATTTT. Combining the CDR3 with reference TRBV30 and TRBJ1-5 gives the whole variable domain SQTIHQWPATLVQPVGSPLSLECTVEGTSNPNLYWYRQAAGRGLQLLFYSVGIGQISSEVPQNLSASRPQDRQFILSSKKLLLSDSGFYLCAWEDRASNQPQHFGDGTRLSIL.

The chain combines TRBV6-5 with TRBJ1-6; TRBD1 agrees at 10 bases. The CDR3 covers 15 residues. Unmatched junction bases numbered 5, after V lost 4 bases and J lost 8 bases. CDR1 and CDR2 (germline): MNHEY, SVGAGI. This CDR3 reads CASSSATGGHSPLHF. Written as DNA, the CDR3 is TGTGCCAGCAGTTCGGCGACAGGGGGCCATTCACCCCTCCACTTT.

This clone was detected once. This chain links TRBV29-1 with TRBJ1-2, with 8 bases fitting TRBD1. Per the germline V gene, CDR1 is SQVTM and CDR2 is ANQGSEA. V trimming: 7 bases; J trimming: 4 bases; junction bases outside the gene matches: 5. The CDR3 is made up of 12 amino acids. The DNA of the CDR3 is TGCAGCGGGACAGGACAGGGCTATGGCTACACCTTC. Translation gives CSGTGQGYGYTF.

The gene calls are TRBV20-1 and TRBJ2-7; perhaps TRBD1 as D (5 bases). Trimming took 3 bases from V and 5 from J, leaving 14 bases between them. Per germline, CDR1 DFQATT and CDR2 SNEGSKA (reference sequence). The CDR3 extends over 13 amino acids. This CDR3 is CSASNRWGDEQYF. For the CDR3, the DNA is TGCAGTGCTAGTAACCGTTGGGGCGACGAGCAGTACTTC.

This sequence joins TRBV15 and TRBJ2-3; D possibly corresponds to TRBD2 (5 bases). The germline CDR1 and CDR2 sequences are LNHNV and YYDKDF (reference sequence). The V end lost 8 bases, the J end lost 3 bases, and 15 bases lay between the germline ends. The CDR3 extends over 14 amino acids. The CDR3: CATDRGEGTDTQYF. CDR3 nucleotide sequence: TGTGCCACCGACCGGGGAGAAGGGACAGATACGCAGTATTTT.

The V gene is TRBV7-9, the J gene TRBJ1-4; D is possibly TRBD1 (6 bases). The germline V gene has CDR1 SEHNR and CDR2 FQNEAQ (reference sequence). V lost 5 bases to trimming and J lost 7 bases, with 20 bases between them. CDR3 length: 16 amino acids. CDR3 bases: TGTGCCAGCAGCCTAACAGGGACGCGTGCTGCTGAAAAACTGTTTTTT. Residues: CASSLTGTRAAEKLFF.

V is TRBV7-9 and J is TRBJ1-5; TRBD1 aligns across 9 bases. CDR1 and CDR2 (germline): SEHNR, FQNEAQ (reference sequence). This CDR3 has 15 amino acids. The V and J ends lost 2 bases and 4 bases, in that order; junction bases with no gene match: 3. CDR3 protein: CASSLTGTGNQPQHF. Here the CDR3 DNA reads TGTGCCAGCAGCTTAACCGGGACAGGGAATCAGCCCCAGCATTTT. The whole variable domain, remainder taken from reference TRBV7-9 and TRBJ1-5, is DTGVSQNPRHKITKRGQNVTFRCDPISEHNRLYWYRQTLGQGPEFLTYFQNEAQLEKSRLLSDRFSAERPKGSFSTLEIQRTEQGDSAMYLCASSLTGTGNQPQHFGDGTRLSIL.

The chain has TRBV7-2 and TRBJ2-5; 7 nucleotides agree with TRBD1. Germline V gives CDR1 SGHTA, CDR2 FQGNSA. Trimming removed 5 bases from V and 6 bases from J; junction bases left unmatched: 12. The CDR3 spans 15 residues. The CDR3: CASSPTGQSGKTQYF. CDR3 sequence (DNA): TGTGCCAGCAGCCCAACGGGACAGTCGGGGAAGACCCAGTACTTC.

This clone was detected a few times. The V and J genes are TRBV7-9 and TRBJ1-5; the match to TRBD1 covers 9 bases. Germline V gene lookup returns CDR1 SEHNR and CDR2 FQNEAQ (reference sequence). The trim removed 2 bases at V and 5 bases at J, leaving 4 bases unmatched. The CDR3 runs 15 residues. Here the CDR3 DNA reads TGTGCCAGCAGCTTAACAGGGGGCATCGATCAGCCCCAGCATTTT. It codes for CASSLTGGIDQPQHF.

The chain employs TRBV5-1 and TRBJ2-2; the match to TRBD1 covers 7 bases. CDR3 length: 15 amino acids. Germline values: CDR1 SGHRS, CDR2 YFSETQ. Trimming cost V 4 bases and J 1 base; bases outside gene matches: 4. CDR3: CASSHRTGNTGELFF. In DNA form, the CDR3 reads TGCGCCAGCAGCCACCGGACAGGGAACACCGGGGAGCTGTTTTTT.

V usage is TRBV5-1 and J usage is TRBJ2-1, with 8 positions matching TRBD2. The CDR3 extends over 15 amino acids. Germline V lookup: CDR1 SGHRS, CDR2 YFSETQ. V lost 4 bases to trimming and J lost 4 bases; unmatched junction nucleotides: 7. In DNA form, the CDR3 reads TGCGCCAGCAGCATTACTAGCGGACCATACAATGAGCAGTTCTTC. Its protein is CASSITSGPYNEQFF.

The rearrangement joins TRBV18 to TRBJ1-5; 7 nucleotides match TRBD1. This CDR3 comprises 14 residues. Germline CDR1 KGHSH, CDR2 LQKENI. The trim removed 6 bases at V and 3 bases at J, leaving 5 bases unmatched. The CDR3 reads CASSEGQPNQPQHF. CDR3 DNA: TGTGCCAGCTCCGAGGGACAGCCCAATCAGCCCCAGCATTTT.

The chain carries TRBV27 and TRBJ1-4, with D maybe TRBD1 (6 bases). The CDR3 is made up of 17 amino acids. Trimming removed 2 bases from V and 8 bases from J, with 21 bases in between. Germline V gene data show CDR1 as MNHEY and CDR2 as SMNVEV (reference sequence). CDR3 loop: CASSLQGTPQRDEKLFF. In nucleotides, the CDR3 is TGTGCCAGCAGTTTACAAGGGACACCCCAACGGGACGAAAAACTGTTTTTT.

This chain joins TRBV7-9 and TRBJ1-1; 7 nucleotides agree with TRBD1. Germline CDR1 reads SEHNR; CDR2 reads FQNEAQ (reference sequence). The V segment lost 4 bases and the J segment 8 bases; nucleotides outside the gene matches: 7. This CDR3 is 13 amino acids long. The CDR3 region is CASSYPRDSEAFF. The CDR3 bases are TGTGCCAGCAGCTATCCCCGGGACAGCGAAGCTTTCTTT.

The chain couples TRBV28 to TRBJ2-7; 7 bases align to TRBD2. The trim removed 5 bases at V and 2 bases at J, leaving 3 bases unmatched. The germline V gene encodes CDR1 MDHEN and CDR2 SYDVKM. The CDR3 has 13 residues. The CDR3 DNA follows: TGTGCCAGCAGTGCCGGGACTACCTACGAGCAGTACTTC. Protein product: CASSAGTTYEQYF.

The gene calls are TRBV10-3 and TRBJ2-1, with 10 bases lining up with TRBD1. V trimming: 2 bases; J trimming: 3 bases; junction bases outside the gene matches: 10. The CDR3 is made up of 18 amino acids. CDR1 is ENHRY, CDR2 SYGVKD, per germline. Written as DNA, the CDR3 is TGTGCCATCAGTGAGGGGGTGAGGGGACAGGGGATCTACAATGAGCAGTTCTTC. It yields the protein CAISEGVRGQGIYNEQFF.

This clone was seen only a few times. The chain is built from TRBV30 and TRBJ2-5; perhaps TRBD1 as D (5 bases). Trimming took off 0 bases at V and 0 bases at J, with 17 bases between the two ends. The length of the CDR3 is 17 residues. CDR1 and CDR2 (germline): GTSNPN, SVGIG (reference sequence). Written as DNA, the CDR3 is TGTGCCTGGAGTGTGGGGCTTTCTAAGACGTACCAAGAGACCCAGTACTTC. It encodes CAWSVGLSKTYQETQYF.

The gene calls are TRBV4-3 and TRBJ1-2; TRBD1 matches 8 bases. The germline gives CDR1 LGHNA, CDR2 YSLEER. V shed 0 bases, J shed 0 bases, and the junction held 6 bases outside the gene matches. CDR3 length: 17 residues. CDR3 region: CASSQDLDRAPNYGYTF. CDR3 nucleotide sequence: TGCGCCAGCAGCCAAGATCTGGACAGGGCCCCTAACTATGGCTACACCTTC.

The genes are TRBV9 and TRBJ1-3; D is ambiguous. Germline V gene lookup returns CDR1 SGDLS and CDR2 YYNGEE. Trimming took 0 bases from V and 2 from J, leaving 18 bases between them. The length of the CDR3 is 18 residues. The CDR3, as DNA: TGTGCCAGCAGCGTAGGCTCGGGGAGGGCTGCGGCTGGAAACACCATATATTTT. This translates into CASSVGSGRAAAGNTIYF.